Listed below are T cell receptor beta chains from one sample, sequenced in a study of shared clonotypes between healthy human individuals. Only in-frame clones appear in the TCRdb table, and some are missing; sequencing was by immunoSEQ multiplex PCR. The table has 650,000 to 750,000 clones, around 72% seen once. The sequenced material came from memory CD4+ T cells sorted from blood. These receptors were obtained from a young woman in good health. The CDR3 runs from the conserved cysteine through the conserved F or W. The order of the fields is J gene, clone size, CDR3 length, D gene, V gene, CDR3 DNA, CDR3 protein. D genes are given only for firm matches. Where a row states a size, it is once, few, many or the class of an expanded clone; other rows omit it.

J: TRBJ1-5
size: many
length: 14
D: .
V: TRBV2
DNA: TGTGCCAGCTTGAAGACAGGTACCAATCAGCCCCAGCATTTT
CDR3: CASLKTGTNQPQHF

J: TRBJ2-1
size: .
length: 16
D: TRBD2
V: TRBV4-1
DNA: TGCGCCAGCAGCCACTCCGGGACTAGCGGGATCGATGAGCAGTTCTTC
CDR3: CASSHSGTSGIDEQFF

J: TRBJ2-3
size: .
length: 16
D: TRBD2
V: TRBV27
DNA: TGTGCCAGCAGTCCTCGACTAGCGGATAGCACAGATACGCAGTATTTT
CDR3: CASSPRLADSTDTQYF

J: TRBJ2-1
size: .
length: 13
D: .
V: TRBV29-1
DNA: TGCAGCGTTGGAGGGGACAATTACAATGAGCAGTTCTTC
CDR3: CSVGGDNYNEQFF

J: TRBJ2-1
size: .
length: 15
D: .
V: TRBV5-1
DNA: TGCGCCAGCAGCTTGGATTCAATCTCCTACAATGAGCAGTTCTTC
CDR3: CASSLDSISYNEQFF

J: TRBJ1-1
size: .
length: 14
D: .
V: TRBV19
DNA: TGTGCCAGTAGTCCTCGGACGGTGAACACTGAAGCTTTCTTT
CDR3: CASSPRTVNTEAFF

J: TRBJ2-7
size: .
length: 17
D: TRBD1
V: TRBV7-3
DNA: TGTGCCAGCAGCTTAACTAGCCCAACAGGGGGATCCTACGAGCAGTACTTC
CDR3: CASSLTSPTGGSYEQYF

J: TRBJ1-1
size: few
length: 14
D: TRBD1
V: TRBV11-2
DNA: TGTGCCAGCAGCTTCGGACAGGCGAACACTGAAGCTTTCTTT
CDR3: CASSFGQANTEAFF

J: TRBJ2-3
size: .
length: 13
D: .
V: TRBV2
DNA: TGTGCCAGTAGGACGGCCGGGGGAGATACGCAGTATTTT
CDR3: CASRTAGGDTQYF

J: TRBJ2-2
size: few
length: 15
D: TRBD2
V: TRBV5-1
DNA: TGCGCCAGCAGCCAGACTAGCGGGAGGGCCGGGGAGCTGTTTTTT
CDR3: CASSQTSGRAGELFF

J: TRBJ1-4
size: .
length: 17
D: .
V: TRBV18
DNA: TGTGCCAGCTCACCAAGGGGAGTTGGGGCAACTAATGAAAAACTGTTTTTT
CDR3: CASSPRGVGATNEKLFF

J: TRBJ1-1
size: .
length: 11
D: .
V: TRBV29-1
DNA: TGCAGCGTTGGCAGGAACACTGAAGCTTTCTTT
CDR3: CSVGRNTEAFF

J: TRBJ2-1
size: few
length: 16
D: TRBD1
V: TRBV28
DNA: TGTGCCAGCAGTTTATGGCCCTCTACAGGGGACAATGAGCAGTTCTTC
CDR3: CASSLWPSTGDNEQFF

J: TRBJ2-7
size: .
length: 14
D: TRBD2
V: TRBV6-5
DNA: TGTGCCAGCAGTGTCACTAGCGGGACCTACGAGCAGTACTTC
CDR3: CASSVTSGTYEQYF

J: TRBJ2-5
size: once
length: 15
D: TRBD2
V: TRBV18
DNA: TGTGCCAGCTCACCAAAGAGCGGGGAGCGGGAGACCCAGTACTTC
CDR3: CASSPKSGERETQYF

J: TRBJ1-1
size: .
length: 15
D: .
V: TRBV29-1
DNA: TGCAGCTTAACACCTCCTGCCGGGAAGAACACTGAAGCTTTCTTT
CDR3: CSLTPPAGKNTEAFF

J: TRBJ2-7
size: .
length: 14
D: .
V: TRBV2
DNA: TGTGCCAGCAGACCGGGAATCCGTTGGGTCGAGCAGTACTTC
CDR3: CASRPGIRWVEQYF

J: TRBJ2-7
size: .
length: 16
D: TRBD2
V: TRBV4-1
DNA: TGCGCCAGCAGCCGAATGACTAGCGGGAGTCGATACGAGCAGTACTTC
CDR3: CASSRMTSGSRYEQYF

J: TRBJ1-2
size: .
length: 13
D: .
V: TRBV10-3
DNA: TGTGCCATCAGTGAAGAGGGCCGCTATGGCTACACCTTC
CDR3: CAISEEGRYGYTF

J: TRBJ2-1
size: .
length: 15
D: TRBD2
V: TRBV7-2
DNA: TGTGCCAGCAGCTTGACTAGCGGGAGGTTCGATGAGCAGTTCTTC
CDR3: CASSLTSGRFDEQFF

J: TRBJ2-7
size: .
length: 14
D: .
V: TRBV28
DNA: TGTGCCAGCAGTTTAGAACTAGTCAGGCGCGAGCAGTACTTC
CDR3: CASSLELVRREQYF

J: TRBJ1-3
size: .
length: 14
D: .
V: TRBV29-1
DNA: TGCAGCGTTGATGCGGGGGCAACTGGAAACACCATATATTTT
CDR3: CSVDAGATGNTIYF

J: TRBJ2-7
size: .
length: 16
D: TRBD2
V: TRBV5-1
DNA: TGCGCCAGCAGCTTGGGAGCGGGACTCCTTACCTACGAGCAGTACTTC
CDR3: CASSLGAGLLTYEQYF

J: TRBJ2-1
size: .
length: 19
D: TRBD2
V: TRBV7-8
DNA: TGTGCCAGCAGCTTAGTAGGCGGGAGCGGGAGCGTCTCATACAATGAGCAGTTCTTC
CDR3: CASSLVGGSGSVSYNEQFF

J: TRBJ2-7
size: .
length: 15
D: TRBD2
V: TRBV11-2
DNA: TGTGCCAGCAGCGTACTAGCGGGAGCCCGTGTTGGGCAGTACTTC
CDR3: CASSVLAGARVGQYF

J: TRBJ1-1
size: .
length: 12
D: .
V: TRBV12-5
DNA: TGTGCTAGTGGACGAGGGGACACTGAAGCTTTCTTT
CDR3: CASGRGDTEAFF

J: TRBJ2-5
size: few
length: 14
D: TRBD1
V: TRBV5-6
DNA: TGTGCCAGCAGAGCAGCGACAGGGGGTAAGACCCAGTACTTC
CDR3: CASRAATGGKTQYF

J: TRBJ1-2
size: few
length: 15
D: TRBD1
V: TRBV28
DNA: TGTGCCAGCAGGGAACAGGGGGGGGAAGGGTATGGCTACACCTTC
CDR3: CASREQGGEGYGYTF

J: TRBJ2-1
size: .
length: 15
D: TRBD1
V: TRBV9
DNA: TGTGCCAGCAGCGAGACAGGGGGCGAATTCGATGAGCAGTTCTTC
CDR3: CASSETGGEFDEQFF

J: TRBJ1-2
size: .
length: 16
D: TRBD1
V: TRBV5-6
DNA: TGTGCCAGCAGCGTGGACAGGGGAGTCGATAACTATGGCTACACCTTC
CDR3: CASSVDRGVDNYGYTF

J: TRBJ1-2
size: few
length: 11
D: .
V: TRBV28
DNA: TGTGCCAGCAGTCTTAATTATGGCTACACCTTC
CDR3: CASSLNYGYTF

J: TRBJ2-3
size: .
length: 15
D: .
V: TRBV27
DNA: TGTGCCAGCAGTGCGCCCTACTCGGGTCTAGATACGCAGTATTTT
CDR3: CASSAPYSGLDTQYF

J: TRBJ2-1
size: .
length: 15
D: TRBD2
V: TRBV28
DNA: TGTGCCAGCAGTATAGCGGGAGGCTCCTACAATGAGCAGTTCTTC
CDR3: CASSIAGGSYNEQFF

J: TRBJ2-3
size: .
length: 13
D: .
V: TRBV4-2
DNA: TGTGCCAGCAGCCAAGAGCCCGGGGATACGCAGTATTTT
CDR3: CASSQEPGDTQYF

J: TRBJ2-5
size: .
length: 13
D: .
V: TRBV14
DNA: TGTGCCAGCAGCCAAACCAGGGCAGGGACCCAGTACTTC
CDR3: CASSQTRAGTQYF

J: TRBJ2-1
size: .
length: 15
D: .
V: TRBV5-1
DNA: TGCGCCAGCAGCTTAGCGGATACCTCCTACAATGAGCAGTTCTTC
CDR3: CASSLADTSYNEQFF

J: TRBJ1-2
size: .
length: 13
D: .
V: TRBV7-9
DNA: TGTGCCAGCAGCTCCTCCGGAGGCTATGGCTACACCTTC
CDR3: CASSSSGGYGYTF

J: TRBJ2-7
size: once
length: 13
D: TRBD1
V: TRBV5-1
DNA: TGCGCCAGCAGCGGACAGGTGACCTACGAGCAGTACTTC
CDR3: CASSGQVTYEQYF

J: TRBJ1-1
size: .
length: 12
D: TRBD1
V: TRBV5-4
DNA: TGTGCCAGCAGCCAAGGACAGGGGTTGTCTTTCTTT
CDR3: CASSQGQGLSFF